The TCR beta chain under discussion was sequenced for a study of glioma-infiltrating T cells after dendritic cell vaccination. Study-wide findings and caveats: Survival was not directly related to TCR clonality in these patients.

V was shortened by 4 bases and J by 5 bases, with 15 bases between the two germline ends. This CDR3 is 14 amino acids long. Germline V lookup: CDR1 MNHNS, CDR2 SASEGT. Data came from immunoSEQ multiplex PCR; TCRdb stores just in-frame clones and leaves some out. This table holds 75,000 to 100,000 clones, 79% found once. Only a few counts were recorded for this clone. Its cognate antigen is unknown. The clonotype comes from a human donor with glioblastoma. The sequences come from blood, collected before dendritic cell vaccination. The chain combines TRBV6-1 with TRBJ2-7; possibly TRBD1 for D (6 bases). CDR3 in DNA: TGTGCCAGCAGTGGGGGGCTAGGGGTCCACGAGCAGTACTTC. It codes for CASSGGLGVHEQYF.